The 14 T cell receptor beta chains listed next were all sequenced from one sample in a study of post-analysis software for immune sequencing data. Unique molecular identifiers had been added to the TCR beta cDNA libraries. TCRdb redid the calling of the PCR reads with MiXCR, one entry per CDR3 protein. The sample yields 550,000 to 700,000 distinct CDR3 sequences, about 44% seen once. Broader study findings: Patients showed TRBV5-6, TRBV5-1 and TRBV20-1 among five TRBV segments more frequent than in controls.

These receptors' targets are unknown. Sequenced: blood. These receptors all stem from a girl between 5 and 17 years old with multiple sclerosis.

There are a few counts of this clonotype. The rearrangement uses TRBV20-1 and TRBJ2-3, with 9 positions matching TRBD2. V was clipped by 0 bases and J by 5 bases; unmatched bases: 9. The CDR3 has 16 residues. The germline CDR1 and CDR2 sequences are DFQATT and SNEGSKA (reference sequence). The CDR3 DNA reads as TGCAGTGCTAGAGATCTGCGGGGGGGCTCAGAAGATACGCAGTATTTT. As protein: CSARDLRGGSEDTQYF.

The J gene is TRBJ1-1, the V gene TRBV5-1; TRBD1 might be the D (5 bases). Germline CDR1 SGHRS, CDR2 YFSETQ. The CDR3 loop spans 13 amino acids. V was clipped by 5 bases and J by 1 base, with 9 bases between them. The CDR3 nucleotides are TGCGCCAGCAGGTCTACAGGGAACACTGAAGCTTTCTTT. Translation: CASRSTGNTEAFF.

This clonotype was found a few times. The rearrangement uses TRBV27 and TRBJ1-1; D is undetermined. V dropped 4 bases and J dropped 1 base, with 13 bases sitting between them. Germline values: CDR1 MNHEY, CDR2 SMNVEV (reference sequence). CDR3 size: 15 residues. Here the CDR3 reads CASSSQDGPNTEAFF. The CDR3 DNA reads TGTGCCAGCAGTTCTCAGGACGGACCGAACACTGAAGCTTTCTTT.

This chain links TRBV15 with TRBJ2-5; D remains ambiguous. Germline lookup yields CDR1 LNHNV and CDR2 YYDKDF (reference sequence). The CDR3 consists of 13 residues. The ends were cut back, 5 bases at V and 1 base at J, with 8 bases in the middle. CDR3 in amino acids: CATSGPPQETQYF. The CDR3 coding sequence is TGTGCCACCAGCGGCCCCCCCCAAGAGACCCAGTACTTC.

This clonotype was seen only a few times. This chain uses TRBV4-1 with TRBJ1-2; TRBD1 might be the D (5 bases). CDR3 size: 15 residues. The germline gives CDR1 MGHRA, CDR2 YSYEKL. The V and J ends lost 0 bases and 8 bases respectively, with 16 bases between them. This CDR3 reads CASSQEPAGTPGYTF. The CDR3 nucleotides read TGCGCCAGCAGCCAAGAACCGGCGGGGACTCCGGGCTACACCTTC.

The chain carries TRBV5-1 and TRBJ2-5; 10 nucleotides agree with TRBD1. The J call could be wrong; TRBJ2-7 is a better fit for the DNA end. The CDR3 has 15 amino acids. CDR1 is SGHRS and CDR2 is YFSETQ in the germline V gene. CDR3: CASSLEGTGENEQYF. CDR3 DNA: TGCGCCAGCAGCTTGGAGGGGACAGGGGAAAACGAGCAGTACTTC.

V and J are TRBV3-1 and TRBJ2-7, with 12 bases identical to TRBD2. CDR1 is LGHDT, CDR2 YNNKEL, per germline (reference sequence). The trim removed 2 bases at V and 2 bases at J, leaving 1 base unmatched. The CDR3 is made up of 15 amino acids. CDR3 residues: CASSQRLAGAYEQYF. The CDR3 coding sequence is TGTGCCAGCAGCCAACGACTAGCGGGAGCCTACGAGCAGTACTTC.

Written as DNA, the CDR3 is TGTGCCAGCAGCTCTAGCGGGGGGCCCTCCTACGAGCAGTACTTC. Its protein product is CASSSSGGPSYEQYF. The genes are TRBV11-2 and TRBJ2-5; 11 positions agree with TRBD2. The J call could be wrong; TRBJ2-7 is a better fit for the DNA end. CDR1 and CDR2 (germline): SGHAT, FQNNGV. The CDR3 covers 15 residues.

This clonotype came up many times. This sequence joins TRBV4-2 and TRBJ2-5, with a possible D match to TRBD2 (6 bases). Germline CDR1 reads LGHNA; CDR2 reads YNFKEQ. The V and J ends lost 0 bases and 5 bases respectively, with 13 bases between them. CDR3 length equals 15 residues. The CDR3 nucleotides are TGTGCCAGCAGCCAAGATAGACTAGGTCCGGAGACCCAGTACTTC. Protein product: CASSQDRLGPETQYF.

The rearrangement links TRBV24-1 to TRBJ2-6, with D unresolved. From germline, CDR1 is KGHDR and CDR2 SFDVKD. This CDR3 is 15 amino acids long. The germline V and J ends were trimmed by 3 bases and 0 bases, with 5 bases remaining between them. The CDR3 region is CATSDVSSGANVLTF. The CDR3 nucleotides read TGTGCCACCAGTGATGTCTCCTCTGGGGCCAACGTCCTGACTTTC.

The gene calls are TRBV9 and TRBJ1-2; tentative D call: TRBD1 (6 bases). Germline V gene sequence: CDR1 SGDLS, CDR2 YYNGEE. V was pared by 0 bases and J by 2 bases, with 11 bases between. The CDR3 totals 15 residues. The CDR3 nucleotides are TGTGCCAGCAGCGTAGACTGGGGGGCGAACTATGGCTACACCTTC. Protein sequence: CASSVDWGANYGYTF.

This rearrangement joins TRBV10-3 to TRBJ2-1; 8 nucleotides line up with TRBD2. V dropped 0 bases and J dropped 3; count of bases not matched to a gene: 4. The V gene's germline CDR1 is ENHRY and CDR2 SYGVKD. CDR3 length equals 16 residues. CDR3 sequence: CAISESGSGVYNEQFF. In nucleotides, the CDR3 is TGTGCCATCAGTGAGTCTGGTAGCGGGGTCTACAATGAGCAGTTCTTC.

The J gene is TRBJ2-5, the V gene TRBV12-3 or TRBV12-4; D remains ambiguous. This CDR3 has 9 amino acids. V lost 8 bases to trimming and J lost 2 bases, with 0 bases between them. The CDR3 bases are TGTGCCAGCCAAGAGACCCAGTACTTC. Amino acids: CASQETQYF.

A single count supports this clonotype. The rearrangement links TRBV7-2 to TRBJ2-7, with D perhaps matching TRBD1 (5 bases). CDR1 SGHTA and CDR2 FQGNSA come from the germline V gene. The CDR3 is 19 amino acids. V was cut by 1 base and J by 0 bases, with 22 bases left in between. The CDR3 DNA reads TGTGCCAGCAGCTTAGGTTACAGGACGCGAAGGGGTGTCTCCTACGAGCAGTACTTC. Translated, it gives CASSLGYRTRRGVSYEQYF.